The clone carrying this TCR beta chain occurred many times. This record comes from a study of T cells after yellow fever vaccination. Study results and caveats: Memory subsets that were sorted on day 0 lacked detectable signal for almost all vaccine-responding clonotypes.

Trimming stripped 2 bases from V and 6 bases from J, with 10 bases between. The CDR3 has 14 residues. Germline loops: CDR1 SGHAT, CDR2 FQNNGV. Using its own MiXCR run on the 5' RACE reads, TCRdb lists one record per CDR3 protein. The table has 30,000 or so distinct CDR3 sequences, 6.5% to 8% seen once. The V gene is TRBV11-2, the J gene TRBJ2-2, with D perhaps given as TRBD1 or TRBD2 (5 bases each). The sequence derives from a man aged 18-30 years who received the YFV17D yellow fever vaccine. The material was PBMCs, either bulk or a sorted T-cell subset (CD4+, CD8+, memory, or dextramer-sorted; not recorded which), obtained on the day of the first yellow fever vaccination. The DNA for the CDR3 is TGTGCCAGCAGCTTATTTAGGGGAGCCGGGGAGCTGTTTTTT. It yields the protein CASSLFRGAGELFF.